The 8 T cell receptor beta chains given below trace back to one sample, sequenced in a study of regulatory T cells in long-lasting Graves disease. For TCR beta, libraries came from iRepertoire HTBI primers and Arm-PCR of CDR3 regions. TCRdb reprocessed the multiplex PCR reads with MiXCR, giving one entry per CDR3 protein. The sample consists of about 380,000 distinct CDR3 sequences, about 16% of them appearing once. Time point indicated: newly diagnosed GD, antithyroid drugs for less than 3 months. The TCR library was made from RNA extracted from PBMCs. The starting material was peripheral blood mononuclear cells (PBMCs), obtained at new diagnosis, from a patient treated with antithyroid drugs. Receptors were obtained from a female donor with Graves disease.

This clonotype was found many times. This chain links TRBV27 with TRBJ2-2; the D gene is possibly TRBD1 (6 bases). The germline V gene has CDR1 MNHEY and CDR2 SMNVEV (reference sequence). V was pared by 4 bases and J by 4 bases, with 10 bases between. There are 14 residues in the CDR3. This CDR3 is CASSWLRGTGELFF. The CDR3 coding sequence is TGTGCCAGCAGTTGGCTCAGGGGCACCGGGGAGCTGTTTTTT.

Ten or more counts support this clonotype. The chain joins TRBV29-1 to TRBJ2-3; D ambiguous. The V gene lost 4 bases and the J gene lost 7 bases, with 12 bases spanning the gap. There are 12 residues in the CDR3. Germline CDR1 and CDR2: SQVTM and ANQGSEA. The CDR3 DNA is TGCAGCGTTGCCCTAGACGGGCATACGCAGTATTTT. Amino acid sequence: CSVALDGHTQYF.

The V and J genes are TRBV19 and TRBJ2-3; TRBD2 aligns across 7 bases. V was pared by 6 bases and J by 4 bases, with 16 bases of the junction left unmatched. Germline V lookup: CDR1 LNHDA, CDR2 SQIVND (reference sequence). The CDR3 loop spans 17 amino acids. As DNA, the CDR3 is TGTGCCAGTAGACCTCCCGTCAAGCGGGATGGTTCAGATACGCAGTATTTT. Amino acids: CASRPPVKRDGSDTQYF.

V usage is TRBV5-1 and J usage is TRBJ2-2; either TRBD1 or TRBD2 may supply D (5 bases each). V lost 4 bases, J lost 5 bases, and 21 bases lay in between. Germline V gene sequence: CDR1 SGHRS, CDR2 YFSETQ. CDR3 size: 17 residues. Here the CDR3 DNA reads TGCGCCAGCAGCACGATCGATCCGGGACGAATAACCGGGGAGCTGTTTTTT. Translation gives CASSTIDPGRITGELFF.

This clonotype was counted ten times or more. The CDR3 nucleotides are TGCAGCGGGGGCCCCGGCCGCATTCAAATGAACACTGAAGCTTTCTTT. This gives the protein CSGGPGRIQMNTEAFF. The V and J genes are TRBV29-1 and TRBJ1-1; a possible D gene is TRBD1 (5 bases). CDR1 and CDR2 (germline): SQVTM, ANQGSEA. This CDR3 is 16 amino acids long. Trimming cost V 7 bases and J 0 bases, with 21 bases left between them.

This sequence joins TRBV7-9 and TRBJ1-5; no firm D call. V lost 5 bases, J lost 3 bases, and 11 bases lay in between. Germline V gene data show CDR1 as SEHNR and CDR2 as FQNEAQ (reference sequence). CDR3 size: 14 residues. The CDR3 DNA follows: TGTGCCAGCAGCCTCTCCGGCGACAATCAGCCCCAGCATTTT. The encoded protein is CASSLSGDNQPQHF.

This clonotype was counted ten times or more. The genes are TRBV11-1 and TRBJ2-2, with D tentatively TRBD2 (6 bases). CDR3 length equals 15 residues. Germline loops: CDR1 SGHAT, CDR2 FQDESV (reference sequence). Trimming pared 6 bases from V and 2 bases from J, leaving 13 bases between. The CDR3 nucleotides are TGTGCCAGCAGGACCGGGACTCCAAACACCGGGGAGCTGTTTTTT. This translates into CASRTGTPNTGELFF.

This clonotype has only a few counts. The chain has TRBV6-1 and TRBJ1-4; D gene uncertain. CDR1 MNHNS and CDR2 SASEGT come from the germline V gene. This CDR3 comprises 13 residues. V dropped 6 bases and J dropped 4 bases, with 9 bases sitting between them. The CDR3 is CASRLQSNEKLFF. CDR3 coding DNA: TGTGCCAGCAGACTACAGAGTAATGAAAAACTGTTTTTT.